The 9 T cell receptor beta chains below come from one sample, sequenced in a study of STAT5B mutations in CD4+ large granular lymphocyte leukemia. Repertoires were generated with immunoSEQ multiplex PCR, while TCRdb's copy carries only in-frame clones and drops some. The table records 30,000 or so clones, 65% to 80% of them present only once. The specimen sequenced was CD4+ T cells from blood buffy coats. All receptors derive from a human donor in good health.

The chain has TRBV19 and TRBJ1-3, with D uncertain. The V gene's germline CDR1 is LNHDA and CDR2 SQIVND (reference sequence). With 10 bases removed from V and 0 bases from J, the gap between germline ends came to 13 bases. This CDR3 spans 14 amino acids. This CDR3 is CATARRISGNTIYF. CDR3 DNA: TGTGCCACTGCCAGGAGGATCTCTGGAAACACCATATATTTT.

CDR3 region: CASSYRAMNTEAFF. DNA of the CDR3: TGTGCCAGCAGCTATCGGGCGATGAACACTGAAGCTTTCTTT. The chain joins TRBV5-4 to TRBJ1-1, with D uncertain. V was shortened by 3 bases and J by 0 bases, with 9 bases between the two germline ends. The germline CDR1 and CDR2 sequences are SGHNT and YYREEE (reference sequence). The CDR3 is 14 residues long. The complete variable domain, with remaining parts taken from reference TRBV5-4 and TRBJ1-1, reads ETGVTQSPTHLIKTRGQQVTLRCSSQSGHNTVSWYQQALGQGPQFIFQYYREEENGRGNFPPRFSGLQFPNYSSELNVNALELDDSALYLCASSYRAMNTEAFFGQGTRLTVV.

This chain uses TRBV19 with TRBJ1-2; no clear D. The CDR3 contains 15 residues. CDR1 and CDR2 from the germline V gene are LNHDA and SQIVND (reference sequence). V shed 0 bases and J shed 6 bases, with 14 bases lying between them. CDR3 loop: CASSIDIHSANGYTF. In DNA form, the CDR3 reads TGTGCCAGTAGTATAGACATACACTCGGCGAATGGCTACACCTTC.

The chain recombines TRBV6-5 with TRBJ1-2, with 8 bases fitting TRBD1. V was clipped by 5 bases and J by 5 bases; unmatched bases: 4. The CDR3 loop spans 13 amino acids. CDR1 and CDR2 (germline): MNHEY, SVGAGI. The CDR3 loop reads CASSPRGQYGYTF. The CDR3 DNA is TGTGCCAGCAGTCCCAGGGGGCAGTATGGCTACACCTTC.

The CDR3 DNA is TGTGCCAGCAGCTTAGCCGGGGGCAGGCTGCCCGGGGAGCTGTTTTTT. As protein: CASSLAGGRLPGELFF. This sequence joins TRBV7-2 and TRBJ2-2; D tentatively fits TRBD1 or TRBD2 (6 bases each). Germline V gene data show CDR1 as SGHTA and CDR2 as FQGNSA. The CDR3 covers 16 residues. V was clipped by 0 bases and J by 6 bases, with 14 bases between them.

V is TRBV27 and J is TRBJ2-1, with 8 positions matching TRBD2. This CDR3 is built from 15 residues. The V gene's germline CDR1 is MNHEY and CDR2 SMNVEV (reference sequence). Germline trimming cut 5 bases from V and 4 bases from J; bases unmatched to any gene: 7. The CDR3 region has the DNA TGTGCCAGCAGTAGCGATACGGGGGGGTACAATGAGCAGTTCTTC. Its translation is CASSSDTGGYNEQFF.

DNA for the CDR3: TGTGCCAGCAGTTTGGGAAGGGTGGCAGATACGCAGTATTTT. Protein: CASSLGRVADTQYF. This chain links TRBV27 with TRBJ2-3; D gene uncertain. From germline, CDR1 is MNHEY and CDR2 SMNVEV (reference sequence). V lost 3 bases to trimming and J lost 4 bases, with 11 bases between them. This CDR3 spans 14 amino acids.

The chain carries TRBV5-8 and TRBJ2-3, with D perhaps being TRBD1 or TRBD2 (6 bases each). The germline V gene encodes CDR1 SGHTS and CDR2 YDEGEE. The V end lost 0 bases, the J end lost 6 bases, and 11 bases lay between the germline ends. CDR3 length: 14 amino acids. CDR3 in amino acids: CASSLGGGPDTQYF. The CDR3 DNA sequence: TGTGCCAGCAGCTTGGGAGGGGGGCCCGATACGCAGTATTTT.

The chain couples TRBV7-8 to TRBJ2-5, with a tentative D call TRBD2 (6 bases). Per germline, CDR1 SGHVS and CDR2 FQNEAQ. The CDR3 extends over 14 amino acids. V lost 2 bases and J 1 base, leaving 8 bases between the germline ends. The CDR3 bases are TGTGCCAGCAGCTTACGGGACTCCCAAGAGACCCAGTACTTC. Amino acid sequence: CASSLRDSQETQYF.